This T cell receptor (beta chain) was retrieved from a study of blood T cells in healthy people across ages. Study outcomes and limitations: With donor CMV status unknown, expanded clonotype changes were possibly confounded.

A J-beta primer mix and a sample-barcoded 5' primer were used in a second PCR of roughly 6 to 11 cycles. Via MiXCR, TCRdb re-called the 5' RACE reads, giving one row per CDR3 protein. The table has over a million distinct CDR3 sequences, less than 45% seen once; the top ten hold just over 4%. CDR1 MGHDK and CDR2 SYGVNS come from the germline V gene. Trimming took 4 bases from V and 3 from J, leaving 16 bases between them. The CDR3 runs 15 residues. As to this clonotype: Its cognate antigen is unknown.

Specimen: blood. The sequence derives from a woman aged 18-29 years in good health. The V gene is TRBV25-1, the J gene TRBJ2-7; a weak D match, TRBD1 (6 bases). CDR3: CASSVGPGHSYEQYF. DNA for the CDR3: TGTGCCAGCAGTGTCGGCCCGGGACATAGCTACGAGCAGTACTTC.